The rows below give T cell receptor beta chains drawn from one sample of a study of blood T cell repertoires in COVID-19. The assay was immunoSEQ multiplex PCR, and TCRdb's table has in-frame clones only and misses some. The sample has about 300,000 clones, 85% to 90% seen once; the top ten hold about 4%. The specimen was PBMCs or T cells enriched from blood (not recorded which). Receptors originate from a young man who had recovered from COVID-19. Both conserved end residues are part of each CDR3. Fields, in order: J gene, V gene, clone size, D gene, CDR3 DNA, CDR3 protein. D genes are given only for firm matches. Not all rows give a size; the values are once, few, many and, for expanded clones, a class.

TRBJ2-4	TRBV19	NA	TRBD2	TGTGCCAGTAGGGATAGCGGGGGACTAGCCAAAAACATTCAGTACTTC	CASRDSGGLAKNIQYF
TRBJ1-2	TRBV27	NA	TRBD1	TGTGCCAGCAGTTACCGTGGACAGGAATCTAACTATGGCTACACCTTC	CASSYRGQESNYGYTF
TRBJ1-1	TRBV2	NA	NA	TGTGCCAGCAGTGAAGAAACAGGTAACCTAATGAACACTGAAGCTTTCTTT	CASSEETGNLMNTEAFF
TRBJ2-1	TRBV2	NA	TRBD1	TGTGCCAGCAGAATGGACAGGGGGGCTACTAATGAGCAGTTCTTC	CASRMDRGATNEQFF
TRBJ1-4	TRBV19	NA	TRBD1	TGTGCCAGTAGTATAGACCGGGACAGGGACGAAAAACTGTTTTTT	CASSIDRDRDEKLFF
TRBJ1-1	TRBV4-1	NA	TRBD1	TGCGCCAGCAGCCACCAGGGACAGTTAGGAATGAACACTGAAGCTTTCTTT	CASSHQGQLGMNTEAFF
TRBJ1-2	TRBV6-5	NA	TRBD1	TGTGCCAGCAGTCCACCGGGACAGGGGCTATATGGCTACACCTTC	CASSPPGQGLYGYTF
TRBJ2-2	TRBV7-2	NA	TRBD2	TGTGCCAGCAGCTTAGCGGGGGGTCGCGGGAGGCTCCGCACCGGGGAGCTGTTTTTT	CASSLAGGRGRLRTGELFF
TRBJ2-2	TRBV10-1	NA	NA	TGCGCCAGCAGTGATTGGGGGACAACGAACACCGGGGAGCTGTTTTTT	CASSDWGTTNTGELFF
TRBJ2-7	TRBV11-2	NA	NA	TGTGCCAGCAGCCTCTTGGGTCCGGGGTACGAGCAGTACTTC	CASSLLGPGYEQYF
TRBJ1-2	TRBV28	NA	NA	TGTGCCAGCAACTCGCTATTCGGACAGCCCGGTGGCTACACCTTC	CASNSLFGQPGGYTF
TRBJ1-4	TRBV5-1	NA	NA	TGCGCCAGCAGATCGGGTGGTGCCTTGAATGAAAAACTGTTTTTT	CASRSGGALNEKLFF
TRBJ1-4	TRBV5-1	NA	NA	TGCGCCAGCAGCTTGTACGGGAATGAAAAACTGTTTTTT	CASSLYGNEKLFF
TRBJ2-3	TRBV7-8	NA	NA	TGTGCCAGCAGCTCCCACGCCTACCGACAGGAACCTAGCACAGATACGCAGTATTTT	CASSSHAYRQEPSTDTQYF
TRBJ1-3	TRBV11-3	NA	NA	TGTGCCAGCAGCCTCCCCAGGGTTTTTGCTGGAAACACCATATATTTT	CASSLPRVFAGNTIYF
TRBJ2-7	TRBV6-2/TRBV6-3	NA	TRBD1	TGTGCCAGCAGCGACAGGGATGAGCAGTACTTC	CASSDRDEQYF
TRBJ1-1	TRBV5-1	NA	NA	TGCGCCAGCTCCCGAGAGGGGGAGGGCACTGAAGCTTTCTTT	CASSREGEGTEAFF
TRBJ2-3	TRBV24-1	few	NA	TGTGCCACCTCCCTGGGGCGGGACGGCGCAGATACGCAGTATTTT	CATSLGRDGADTQYF
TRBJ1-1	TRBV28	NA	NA	TGTGCCAGCAGTTTTTCCCAGGGCGGTGAAGCTTTCTTT	CASSFSQGGEAFF
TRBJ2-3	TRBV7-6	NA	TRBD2	TGTGCCAGCAGCTTATCTGCAGCGGGGGGGCCTGTAGATACGCAGTATTTT	CASSLSAAGGPVDTQYF
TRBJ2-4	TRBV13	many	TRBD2	TGTGCCAGCAGCCCGGTAGCGGGAGAGGCCAAAAACATTCAGTACTTC	CASSPVAGEAKNIQYF
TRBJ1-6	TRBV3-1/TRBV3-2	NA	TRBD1	TGTGCCAGCAGCCGGACAGGGAATTCACCCCTCCACTTT	CASSRTGNSPLHF
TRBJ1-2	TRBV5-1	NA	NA	TGCGCCAGCAGCCACTCACAGACGAACTATGGCTACACCTTC	CASSHSQTNYGYTF